This T cell receptor beta chain stems from a study of cytomegalovirus exposure and HLA in healthy donors. CDR3 size: 11 residues. The germline V and J ends were trimmed by 10 bases and 8 bases, with 13 bases remaining between them. The germline V gene encodes CDR1 MNHEY and CDR2 SMNVEV (reference sequence). Study-level findings and limits: It was reported that the classifier diagnosed cytomegalovirus status with high specificity and sensitivity in both the original and validation cohorts. Testing in vitro showed a few CMV-associated chains specific for CMV antigens. Most sequenced TCRs were rare (though some public TCRs occurred in many donors). Subsequent analysis showed first-cohort TCR clusters tending to co-occur in some 120 validation repertoires.

Some clones are missing from TCRdb's copy, which holds only in-frame ones; the method was immunoSEQ multiplex PCR. The repertoire consists of fewer than 200,000 clones, with 85% occurring once and the leading ten covering 16%. On this clone: Its antigen is still unknown.

The specimen sequenced was PBMCs. The receptor was derived from a man aged 18 to 29 in good health and CMV-seropositive. The chain links TRBV27 to TRBJ2-3, with D perhaps matching TRBD1 (5 bases). CDR3 bases: TGTGCCATCTTTAGTAGGGGTACGCAGTATTTT. This sequence encodes CAIFSRGTQYF.